The clone carrying this T cell receptor beta chain was detected once. What it recognizes is unknown. Produced via immunoSEQ multiplex PCR; TCRdb's table is partial and in-frame only. The sample has roughly 70,000 clones, roughly 90% seen once; the top ten hold around 15%. These data originate in a study of T cell responses to AZD1222 COVID-19 vaccine. Overall study results and limits: The span of vaccine-associated CD4 TCRs extended across spike, with dominance at 160-218 and 743-854.

CDR3 size: 14 residues. The germline V gene encodes CDR1 SNHLY and CDR2 FYNNEI. After removal of 5 bases from V and 6 bases from J, the junction contained 7 bases not matched to a gene. The chain combines TRBV2 with TRBJ2-4; TRBD2 matches 7 bases. This receptor was taken from an adult in good health. The sequencing used peripheral blood, collected on day 0 of AZD1222 vaccination. DNA of the CDR3: TGTGCCAGCAGTAAAGGGACTACCTTAAACATTCAGTACTTC. It translates to CASSKGTTLNIQYF.